This entry lists 24 T cell receptor beta chains sequenced from one sample in a study of regulatory T cells in long-lasting Graves disease. Through Arm-PCR of CDR3 regions and iRepertoire HTBI primers, TCR beta libraries were built. A single record per CDR3 protein comes from TCRdb applying MiXCR to the multiplex PCR reads. The table shows about 400,000 distinct CDR3 sequences, with around 21% occurring only once. Sample time point: persistent/refractory GD, antithyroid drugs over 5 years with positive TRAb. PBMC RNA was the source of the TCR library. The specimen comprised peripheral blood mononuclear cells (PBMCs), sampled when the disease was refractory, from a patient treated with antithyroid drugs. The receptor set was obtained from a female donor with Graves disease.

This clonotype came up many times. The V and J genes are TRBV7-2 and TRBJ2-7; D not resolved. Germline CDR1 SGHTA, CDR2 FQGNSA. The CDR3 extends over 13 amino acids. V was clipped by 1 base and J by 4 bases, with 8 bases between them. This CDR3 reads CASSLEKFYEQYF. The DNA of the CDR3 is TGTGCCAGCAGCTTAGAGAAATTTTACGAGCAGTACTTC.

In this sample, this clonotype turned up many times. J is TRBJ1-4 and V is TRBV7-2; D remains unclear. From germline, CDR1 is SGHTA and CDR2 FQGNSA. Trimming took 10 bases from V and 0 from J, leaving 9 bases between them. The CDR3 runs to 13 residues. This CDR3 is CATRGTTNEKLFF. In DNA form, the CDR3 reads TGTGCCACCCGAGGTACAACTAATGAAAAACTGTTTTTT. The whole variable domain, filled in from reference TRBV7-2 and TRBJ1-4, reads GAGVSQSPSNKVTEKGKDVELRCDPISGHTALYWYRQSLGQGLEFLIYFQGNSAPDKSGLPSDRFSAERTGGSVSTLTIQRTQQEDSAVYLCATRGTTNEKLFFGSGTQLSVL.

V gene TRBV14 combines with J gene TRBJ2-5; possibly TRBD2 for D (6 bases). V lost 2 bases and J 2 bases, leaving 21 bases between the germline ends. The germline V gene encodes CDR1 SGHDN and CDR2 FVKESK. The CDR3 is made up of 18 amino acids. The CDR3: CASSQPGLPGPNQETQYF. The CDR3 nucleotides are TGTGCCAGCAGCCAACCTGGACTACCTGGGCCTAATCAAGAGACCCAGTACTTC.

This chain joins TRBV13 and TRBJ2-5; D is unclear. V dropped 5 bases and J dropped 2 bases, with 9 bases sitting between them. Germline V CDR1 and CDR2: PRHDT, FYEKMQ (reference sequence). The CDR3 length is 13 residues. CDR3 loop: CASSPPTQETQYF. The CDR3 region has the DNA TGTGCCAGCAGCCCCCCGACGCAAGAGACCCAGTACTTC.

The chain employs TRBV6-1 and TRBJ2-1; 7 bases agree with TRBD2. The CDR3 length is 14 residues. The germline V gene has CDR1 MNHNS and CDR2 SASEGT. Trimming took 6 bases from V and 9 from J; bases not matched to a gene: 11. The CDR3 nucleotides are TGTGCCAGCAGACCCGCTAGCGGCCAGGGTGAGCAGTTCTTC. Translation: CASRPASGQGEQFF.

The rearrangement links TRBV9 to TRBJ2-7, with 10 bases identical to TRBD1. V lost 4 bases to trimming and J lost 3 bases; unmatched junction nucleotides: 7. This CDR3 has 15 amino acids. Germline CDR1 and CDR2: SGDLS and YYNGEE. CDR3 loop: CASSFRQGANYEQYF. The CDR3 nucleotides are TGTGCCAGCAGCTTTCGACAGGGGGCAAACTACGAGCAGTACTTC.

The table lists this clonotype with many counts. V usage is TRBV6-2 or TRBV6-3 and J usage is TRBJ2-7; 13 bases map to TRBD2. In germline, CDR1 is MNHEY, CDR2 SVGEGT. Trimming took 4 bases from V and 5 from J; bases not matched to a gene: 2. The CDR3 is 14 amino acids. Here the CDR3 reads CASSWTSGSNEQYF. For the CDR3, the DNA is TGTGCCAGCAGTTGGACTAGCGGGAGCAACGAGCAGTACTTC.

This clonotype has at least ten counts. The chain has TRBV2 and TRBJ1-1; D unclear. The germline V and J ends were trimmed by 6 bases and 5 bases, with 10 bases remaining between them. The CDR3 spans 12 residues. From germline, CDR1 is SNHLY and CDR2 FYNNEI. The CDR3 region is CASRSGLTEAFF. CDR3 nucleotide sequence: TGTGCCAGCAGAAGCGGTCTGACTGAAGCTTTCTTT.

The table lists this clonotype with many counts. The rearrangement links TRBV12-3 or TRBV12-4 to TRBJ2-4; perhaps TRBD1 as D (5 bases). Trimming pared 5 bases from V and 0 bases from J, leaving 8 bases between. This CDR3 has 14 amino acids. CDR3 coding DNA: TGTGCCAGCAGTCCGACAGCAGCCAAAAACATTCAGTACTTC. This encodes CASSPTAAKNIQYF.

V gene TRBV2 combines with J gene TRBJ2-3, with D possibly being TRBD2 (6 bases). Trimming removed 6 bases from V and 2 bases from J, with 15 bases in between. The germline CDR1 and CDR2 sequences are SNHLY and FYNNEI. CDR3 length equals 15 residues. Written as DNA, the CDR3 is TGTGCCAGCAGAGGGTCTAGCGCTTCCACAGATACGCAGTATTTT. Its protein product is CASRGSSASTDTQYF.

There are many counts of this clonotype. The chain uses TRBV7-2 and TRBJ2-5; perhaps TRBD1 as D (6 bases). The length of the CDR3 is 13 residues. Germline lookup yields CDR1 SGHTA and CDR2 FQGNSA. Trimming pared 3 bases from V and 5 bases from J, leaving 10 bases between. CDR3 amino acids: CASSFTGTETQYF. The CDR3 DNA reads as TGTGCCAGCAGCTTTACAGGGACGGAGACCCAGTACTTC. Variable domain in full (rest from reference TRBV7-2 and TRBJ2-5): GAGVSQSPSNKVTEKGKDVELRCDPISGHTALYWYRQSLGQGLEFLIYFQGNSAPDKSGLPSDRFSAERTGGSVSTLTIQRTQQEDSAVYLCASSFTGTETQYFGPGTRLLVL.

This clonotype was counted a few times. This rearrangement joins TRBV6-1 to TRBJ1-1; 7 bases match TRBD1. CDR3 length equals 14 residues. CDR1 is MNHNS, CDR2 SASEGT, per germline. V was pared by 7 bases and J by 6 bases, with 11 bases of the junction left unmatched. CDR3 protein: CASMLRIGGAEAFF. The DNA of the CDR3 is TGTGCCAGCATGCTCAGGATAGGGGGCGCTGAAGCTTTCTTT.

This clonotype was counted many times. The V gene is TRBV30, the J gene TRBJ1-2; 7 nucleotides line up with TRBD1. This CDR3 has 14 amino acids. Germline assignment: CDR1 GTSNPN and CDR2 SVGIG (reference sequence). Germline trimming cut 2 bases from V and 9 bases from J; bases unmatched to any gene: 12. CDR3 DNA: TGTGCCTGGAGTATGGGACAGACTGCCTCGAGCTACACCTTC. This gives the protein CAWSMGQTASSYTF.

This clonotype came up a few times. The chain is built from TRBV27 and TRBJ2-5, with TRBD2 matching 11 bases. The CDR3 has 19 residues. Trimming cost V 5 bases and J 4 bases; bases outside gene matches: 18. Looked up from germline, CDR1 is MNHEY and CDR2 is SMNVEV (reference sequence). CDR3 amino acids: CASSPRSLAGGSVTETQYF. For the CDR3, the DNA is TGTGCCAGCAGTCCTCGCAGCCTAGCGGGAGGATCGGTAACAGAGACCCAGTACTTC.

This clonotype appeared many times. The chain joins TRBV28 to TRBJ2-7; the D gene is possibly TRBD1 (5 bases). V lost 5 bases to trimming and J lost 2 bases, with 10 bases between them. The CDR3 has 13 amino acids. Germline V gene sequence: CDR1 MDHEN, CDR2 SYDVKM. CDR3 nucleotide sequence: TGTGCCAGCAGTCCGGACACAACCTACGAGCAGTACTTC. It is translated as CASSPDTTYEQYF.

This clonotype was counted many times. The chain is built from TRBV2 and TRBJ2-7; D may be TRBD1 or TRBD2 (5 bases each). Trimming removed 5 bases at V and 3 bases at J, with 17 bases between. Per the germline V gene, CDR1 is SNHLY and CDR2 is FYNNEI. CDR3 length equals 15 residues. The CDR3: CASSSTGTVFYEQYF. In DNA form, the CDR3 reads TGTGCCAGCAGTTCTACCGGGACGGTATTCTACGAGCAGTACTTC.

This clonotype came up many times. The gene calls are TRBV10-3 and TRBJ1-2; D gene ambiguous. Trimming removed 11 bases at V and 8 bases at J, with 27 bases between. Per germline, CDR1 ENHRY and CDR2 SYGVKD. This CDR3 has 15 amino acids. In DNA, the CDR3 is TGTGCCTCGGGCGGCAGGATGTCGCGAATGGACGGCTACACCTTC. This gives the protein CASGGRMSRMDGYTF.

This clonotype occurred many times. One end of the junction fails to match germline, which may point to a read error. The chain joins TRBV7-7 to TRBJ1-4; D is perhaps TRBD1 (5 bases). Looked up from germline, CDR1 is SSHAT and CDR2 is FNYEAQ (reference sequence). The CDR3 is 14 amino acids. CDR3 nucleotides: TGTGCTAGCAGCCCGGGGCAAGGGTTCGAAAAACTGTTTTTT. Translation gives CASSPGQGFEKLFF.

This clonotype has only one observation. The V call is TRBV4-1, the J call TRBJ1-2; D possibly corresponds to TRBD1 (6 bases). With 3 bases removed from V and 2 bases from J, the gap between germline ends came to 7 bases. Germline CDR1 reads MGHRA; CDR2 reads YSYEKL. CDR3 size: 13 residues. The CDR3 nucleotides are TGCGCCAGCAGCCATCAGGGGAACTATGGCTACACCTTC. It translates to CASSHQGNYGYTF.

This clonotype occurred many times. The chain links TRBV30 to TRBJ2-5, with D unclear. CDR3 length equals 13 residues. Germline lookup yields CDR1 GTSNPN and CDR2 SVGIG (reference sequence). The CDR3 DNA sequence: TGTGCATCGGTGGGCGGATATGGAGAGACCCAGTACTTC. Its protein is CASVGGYGETQYF. Based on the CDR3 plus reference TRBV30 and TRBJ2-5, the full variable domain is SQTIHQWPATLVQPVGSPLSLECTVEGTSNPNLYWYRQAAGRGLQLLFYSVGIGQISSEVPQNLSASRPQDRQFILSSKKLLLSDSGFYLCASVGGYGETQYFGPGTRLLVL.

Comments on this clonotype: A single base separates this from a much larger clone, so it may be a read error. This chain joins TRBV28 and TRBJ2-5; 8 bases align to TRBD1. CDR1 is MDHEN and CDR2 is SYDVKM in the germline V gene. The CDR3 runs 14 residues. The CDR3 DNA sequence: TGTGCCGGCAGTGTCACAGGGGGTCAAGAGACCCAGTACTTC. Its translation is CAGSVTGGQETQYF. The full variable domain, rest sourced from reference TRBV28 and TRBJ2-5, is DVKVTQSSRYLVKRTGEKVFLECVQDMDHENMFWYRQDPGLGLRLIYFSYDVKMKEKGDIPEGYSVSREKKERFSLILESASTNQTSMYLCAGSVTGGQETQYFGPGTRLLVL.

In this sample, this clonotype turned up a few times. The CDR3 bases are TGTGCCAGCAGGAAGACCACCAGGGAAATGGACACTGAAGCTTTCTTT. The encoded protein is CASRKTTREMDTEAFF. The chain links TRBV6-2 or TRBV6-3 to TRBJ1-1, with a weak D call TRBD1 (5 bases). Per the germline V gene, CDR1 is MNHEY and CDR2 is SVGEGT. This CDR3 is built from 16 residues. V was clipped by 6 bases and J by 3 bases, with 20 bases between them.

This clonotype was found a few times. This chain joins TRBV27 and TRBJ1-5; D gene unclear. The CDR3 length is 14 residues. Trimming pared 8 bases from V and 4 bases from J, leaving 15 bases between. CDR1 and CDR2 (germline): MNHEY, SMNVEV (reference sequence). The CDR3 region has the DNA TGTGCCAGCTCGAAGCGGGCGGGGAATCAGCCCCAGCATTTT. The encoded protein is CASSKRAGNQPQHF.

This chain uses TRBV7-2 with TRBJ2-7; D gene unclear. Trimming pared 5 bases from V and 2 bases from J, leaving 10 bases between. CDR1 is SGHTA and CDR2 is FQGNSA in the germline V gene. This CDR3 spans 13 amino acids. CDR3 nucleotide sequence: TGTGCCAGCAGCCCCCCCACCACCTACGAGCAGTACTTC. This gives the protein CASSPPTTYEQYF. The entire variable domain, with the rest obtained from reference TRBV7-2 and TRBJ2-7, is as follows: GAGVSQSPSNKVTEKGKDVELRCDPISGHTALYWYRQSLGQGLEFLIYFQGNSAPDKSGLPSDRFSAERTGGSVSTLTIQRTQQEDSAVYLCASSPPTTYEQYFGPGTRLTVT.